The 27 T cell receptor beta chains below all came from one sample that was sequenced in a study of cytomegalovirus exposure and HLA in healthy donors. The PCR had 60 Vbeta and 13 Jbeta primers. TCRdb keeps only in-frame clones here, not all; method: immunoSEQ multiplex PCR. The data contain around 90,000 clones, roughly four fifths of them singletons. The specimen was PBMCs. The receptors here all came from a young man in good health and CMV-seronegative.

V usage is TRBV19 and J usage is TRBJ1-5; 7 bases map to TRBD1. The CDR3 totals 15 residues. J gave up 6 bases and V 7 bases, and 12 bases lay outside the gene matches. Germline CDR1 and CDR2: LNHDA and SQIVND (reference sequence). The DNA for the CDR3 is TGTGCCAGTACCACGGGACAGCTTGTTCCTCAGCCCCAGCATTTT. Translating it yields CASTTGQLVPQPQHF. Variable domain in full (rest from reference TRBV19 and TRBJ1-5): DGGITQSPKYLFRKEGQNVTLSCEQNLNHDAMYWYRQDPGQGLRLIYYSQIVNDFQKGDIAEGYSVSREKKESFPLTVTSAQKNPTAFYLCASTTGQLVPQPQHFGDGTRLSIL.

The chain is built from TRBV25-1 and TRBJ1-2, with D possibly matching TRBD1 (5 bases). Between the trimmed V and J ends, which lost 0 bases and 4 bases, there was a span of 12 bases. The CDR3 is 15 amino acids. Germline V gives CDR1 MGHDK, CDR2 SYGVNS. The CDR3: CASSEYSGVGYGYTF. For the CDR3, the DNA is TGTGCCAGCAGTGAATATTCGGGGGTTGGCTATGGCTACACCTTC.

A single count supports this clone. The chain couples TRBV6-9 to TRBJ1-5, with TRBD1 matching over 8 bases. The V gene's germline CDR1 is MNHGY and CDR2 SVAAGI. The J segment lost 0 bases and the V segment lost 2 bases, leaving 21 bases of the junction unmatched. CDR3 length equals 22 residues. CDR3 amino acids: CASSYRRAYPQGEGDSNQPQHF. CDR3 coding DNA: TGTGCCAGCAGTTATAGGAGAGCTTATCCACAGGGGGAGGGAGATAGCAATCAGCCCCAGCATTTT.

This clone was detected only a few times. V is TRBV2 and J is TRBJ2-2; D gene uncertain. Germline assignment: CDR1 SNHLY and CDR2 FYNNEI. The CDR3 sequence is 13 residues long. Trimming left V 7 bases short and J 5 bases short, with 11 bases between. CDR3 sequence reads: CASTTTGTGELFF. In DNA, the CDR3 is TGTGCCAGCACTACTACTGGGACCGGGGAGCTGTTTTTT. Drawing the rest from reference TRBV2 and TRBJ2-2, the complete variable domain is EPEVTQTPSHQVTQMGQEVILRCVPISNHLYFYWYRQILGQKVEFLVSFYNNEISEKSEIFDDQFSVERPDGSNFTLKIRSTKLEDSAMYFCASTTTGTGELFFGEGSRLTVL.

The chain combines TRBV4-2 with TRBJ2-1, with 9 bases aligning to TRBD1. This CDR3 comprises 18 residues. Germline CDR1 reads LGHNA; CDR2 reads YNFKEQ. The J segment lost 8 bases and the V segment lost 4 bases, leaving 18 bases of the junction unmatched. CDR3 amino acids: CASSRPPGRDRDYDEQFF. The CDR3, as DNA: TGTGCCAGCAGCCGCCCTCCGGGGAGGGACAGGGACTATGATGAGCAGTTCTTC.

This chain joins TRBV18 and TRBJ2-2, with TRBD2 matching over 12 bases. This CDR3 is 16 amino acids long. The germline CDR1 and CDR2 sequences are KGHSH and LQKENI. The J segment lost 0 bases and the V segment lost 8 bases, leaving 4 bases of the junction unmatched. DNA for the CDR3: TGTGCCAGCGCGACTAGCGGGGGTGCGAACACCGGGGAGCTGTTTTTT. It is translated as CASATSGGANTGELFF.

The chain is built from TRBV19 and TRBJ2-3; 9 bases map to TRBD1. With V trimmed by 4 bases and J by 5 bases, 13 bases remained unmatched. The CDR3 totals 17 residues. Germline CDR1 LNHDA, CDR2 SQIVND (reference sequence). CDR3 loop: CASSSTLGQGTVDTQYF. The CDR3 DNA is TGTGCCAGTAGTAGTACGCTGGGACAGGGTACGGTAGATACGCAGTATTTT. Variable domain in full (rest from reference TRBV19 and TRBJ2-3): DGGITQSPKYLFRKEGQNVTLSCEQNLNHDAMYWYRQDPGQGLRLIYYSQIVNDFQKGDIAEGYSVSREKKESFPLTVTSAQKNPTAFYLCASSSTLGQGTVDTQYFGPGTRLTVL.

J is TRBJ1-5 and V is TRBV6-5; D gene unclear. This CDR3 spans 15 amino acids. Trimming took 0 bases from V and 6 from J, leaving 12 bases between them. The V gene's germline CDR1 is MNHEY and CDR2 SVGAGI. In DNA form, the CDR3 reads TGTGCCAGCAGTTACTCGTATTCAGATACTCAGCCCCAGCATTTT. It is translated as CASSYSYSDTQPQHF.

CDR3 sequence (DNA): TGTGCCAGTAGTTTCAGGGTAGTAGGGTATGGCTACACCTTC. Protein product: CASSFRVVGYGYTF. The chain uses TRBV19 and TRBJ1-2, with a weak D call TRBD1 (5 bases). V lost 5 bases to trimming and J lost 5 bases, with 15 bases between them. The CDR3 contains 14 residues. Germline-derived CDR1 and CDR2 are LNHDA and SQIVND (reference sequence).

This sequence joins TRBV9 and TRBJ1-2, with 7 bases identical to TRBD1. The junction had 3 bases not matched to a gene; V was cut back by 0 bases and J by 1 base. Germline loops: CDR1 SGDLS, CDR2 YYNGEE. This CDR3 has 15 amino acids. CDR3 bases: TGTGCCAGCAGCGTAGGTCGGGACAGTAACTATGGCTACACCTTC. Protein product: CASSVGRDSNYGYTF.

The chain recombines TRBV7-2 with TRBJ2-3; TRBD2 might be the D (5 bases). V lost 1 base to trimming and J lost 5 bases, with 7 bases between them. This CDR3 comprises 13 residues. Germline values: CDR1 SGHTA, CDR2 FQGNSA. CDR3 coding DNA: TGTGCCAGCAGCTTAGTTGGACTAGATACGCAGTATTTT. Protein product: CASSLVGLDTQYF.

This clone was counted only a few times. The rearrangement joins TRBV4-3 to TRBJ1-5; D possibly corresponds to TRBD1 (5 bases). The CDR3 sequence is 14 residues long. V shed 9 bases and J shed 0 bases, with 12 bases lying between them. Germline CDR1 LGHNA, CDR2 YSLEER. In DNA, the CDR3 is TGCGCCAGAGGGGCGGAATATAGCAATCAGCCCCAGCATTTT. This encodes CARGAEYSNQPQHF.

The genes are TRBV23-1 and TRBJ1-6; D possibly corresponds to TRBD1 (5 bases). TRBV23-1 is an ORF, with its function uncertain. This CDR3 contains 16 residues. The V end was cut by 6 bases, the J end by 0 bases, with 12 bases between. The CDR3 DNA reads TGCGCCAGCAGGCCGGGGGTCGTCTCCTATAATTCACCCCTCCACTTT. Its translation is CASRPGVVSYNSPLHF.

V usage is TRBV10-3 and J usage is TRBJ2-7, with TRBD1 identical over 7 bases. The CDR3 sequence is 14 residues long. Per germline, CDR1 ENHRY and CDR2 SYGVKD. The CDR3 DNA sequence: TGTGCAGGGGGCCAGGGGCCAGGTGTTTACGAGCAGTACTTC. Translated, it gives CAGGQGPGVYEQYF.

The chain carries TRBV6-1 and TRBJ2-5, with D unresolved. CDR3 length equals 11 residues. Trimming stripped 9 bases from V and 9 bases from J, with 14 bases between. CDR1 and CDR2 (germline): MNHNS, SASEGT. The CDR3 nucleotides read TGTGCCAGTGCACACCAATCGCCCCAGTACTTC. Translated: CASAHQSPQYF.

The J gene is TRBJ2-6, the V gene TRBV7-3; 7 bases match TRBD1. V shed 3 bases, J shed 4 bases, and the junction held 6 bases outside the gene matches. In germline, CDR1 is SGHTA, CDR2 FQGTGA. This CDR3 comprises 16 residues. The CDR3 nucleotides are TGTGCCAGCAGCTTTCGAGGGGGCACAGGGGCCAACGTCCTGACTTTC. Amino acids: CASSFRGGTGANVLTF.

This clone was detected a few times. The genes are TRBV27 and TRBJ1-1, with D possibly being TRBD1 (5 bases). V lost 5 bases and J lost 5, with 12 bases in between. This CDR3 has 13 amino acids. The germline gives CDR1 MNHEY, CDR2 SMNVEV (reference sequence). The CDR3 sequence: CASSDRQMTEAFF. The CDR3 DNA sequence: TGTGCCAGCAGTGACCGACAGATGACTGAAGCTTTCTTT.

The CDR3 DNA reads as TGTGCCAGCAGCGTCGATCCAGCGGGGGACTTACGAGAGACCCAGTACTTC. Protein: CASSVDPAGDLRETQYF. V is TRBV9 and J is TRBJ2-5; TRBD2 matches 8 bases. The V gene end was trimmed by 2 bases and the J gene end by 4 bases; junction bases not matched to a gene: 13. This CDR3 contains 17 residues. In germline, CDR1 is SGDLS, CDR2 YYNGEE.

CDR3 loop: CASSEPRTGYNEQFF. CDR3 nucleotides: TGTGCCAGCAGTGAACCACGGACAGGGTACAATGAGCAGTTCTTC. The rearrangement uses TRBV6-1 and TRBJ2-1; TRBD1 agrees at 8 bases. Per germline, CDR1 MNHNS and CDR2 SASEGT. Unmatched junction bases numbered 4, after V lost 2 bases and J lost 4 bases. The CDR3 sequence is 15 residues long.

V is TRBV5-1 and J is TRBJ1-1, with 8 bases aligning to TRBD1. This CDR3 is 14 amino acids long. Germline-derived CDR1 and CDR2 are SGHRS and YFSETQ. V trimming: 4 bases; J trimming: 0 bases; junction bases outside the gene matches: 2. This CDR3 is CASSPGGLNTEAFF. The CDR3 DNA reads TGCGCCAGCAGCCCAGGGGGCCTGAACACTGAAGCTTTCTTT.

V gene TRBV5-6 combines with J gene TRBJ2-3; 10 bases fit TRBD1. V was pared by 4 bases and J by 2 bases, with 7 bases of the junction left unmatched. This CDR3 is built from 16 residues. Per germline, CDR1 SGHDT and CDR2 YYEEEE. The CDR3 bases are TGTGCCAGCAGCCAAGGACAGGGGGATATCACAGATACGCAGTATTTT. Translation gives CASSQGQGDITDTQYF.

This clone was counted once. The genes are TRBV5-4 and TRBJ1-6; unclear D gene. The germline gives CDR1 SGHNT, CDR2 YYREEE (reference sequence). V was shortened by 1 base and J by 6 bases, with 11 bases between the two germline ends. The CDR3 is 15 residues long. Here the CDR3 reads CASSLSGGSNSPLHF. The CDR3 nucleotides are TGTGCCAGCAGCTTGTCCGGCGGATCTAATTCACCCCTCCACTTT.

This clone was observed a handful of times. This rearrangement joins TRBV7-2 to TRBJ2-1; 7 bases line up with TRBD2. V gave up 1 base and J gave up 6 bases; unmatched junction bases: 0. CDR3 size: 13 residues. From germline, CDR1 is SGHTA and CDR2 FQGNSA. CDR3 in amino acids: CASSLGTSNEQFF. As DNA, the CDR3 is TGTGCCAGCAGCTTAGGGACTAGCAATGAGCAGTTCTTC. Filled out from reference TRBV7-2 and TRBJ2-1, the complete variable domain reads GAGVSQSPSNKVTEKGKDVELRCDPISGHTALYWYRQSLGQGLEFLIYFQGNSAPDKSGLPSDRFSAERTGGSVSTLTIQRTQQEDSAVYLCASSLGTSNEQFFGPGTRLTVL.

In regard to this clone: The junction departs from germline at one end; a sequencing error may be responsible. This chain connects TRBV19 to TRBJ1-4, with TRBD1 matching 12 bases. The germline V gene has CDR1 LNHDA and CDR2 SQIVND (reference sequence). The CDR3 is made up of 17 amino acids. CDR3 residues: CASSWGQGARTNEKLFF. CDR3 in DNA: TGTGCCAGTAGCTGGGGACAGGGGGCTCGGACTAATGAAAAGCTGTTTTTT.

J is TRBJ2-7 and V is TRBV7-8; D is perhaps TRBD1 or TRBD2 (5 bases each). This CDR3 has 13 residues. Deletions cut 2 bases from V and 7 bases from J, with 12 bases between. CDR1 is SGHVS and CDR2 is FQNEAQ in the germline V gene. In nucleotides, the CDR3 is TGTGCCAGCAGCTTACAGGGTTGGAGGGAGCAGTACGTC. It translates to CASSLQGWREQYV.

Concerning this clone itself: Other DNA sequences of this sample code for an identical CDR3. The V gene is TRBV29-1, the J gene TRBJ1-1, with D possibly being TRBD1 (5 bases). Looked up from germline, CDR1 is SQVTM and CDR2 is ANQGSEA. V lost 0 bases, J lost 3 bases, and 14 bases lay in between. The CDR3 totals 15 residues. CDR3 sequence reads: CSVEDNQGEYTEAFF. Written as DNA, the CDR3 is TGCAGCGTTGAAGATAACCAGGGCGAGTACACTGAAGCTTTCTTT.

This clone was counted a few times. The chain employs TRBV10-3 and TRBJ1-1; a weak D match, TRBD1 (6 bases). Germline V gene data show CDR1 as ENHRY and CDR2 as SYGVKD. The CDR3 is 14 amino acids. V was cut by 6 bases and J by 0 bases, with 11 bases left in between. The chain's CDR3 is CAIRLGQLNTEAFF. CDR3 bases: TGTGCCATCAGGTTGGGACAATTGAACACTGAAGCTTTCTTT.